This TCR beta chain emerged from a study of cytomegalovirus exposure and HLA in healthy donors (dated by TCRdb to 2017 to 2019). About the study as a whole: According to a later analysis, the roughly 120 validation repertoires were produced on the same platform as the 666 repertoires of the first cohort. The study aimed to test whether signatures of past pathogen exposure could be identified by cataloging public T cell receptors. Along with the roughly 670-subject first cohort, a separate validation cohort of 120 different subjects was used. High-throughput TCR immunosequencing, statistical association of individual TCRs with disease status, and machine learning were combined to predict cytomegalovirus infection status.

Concerning this clone: Its target antigen remains unknown. Base quality data are lacking; no much larger clone is found one base away.

Paper-wide results and their limitations: The validation cohort had no HLA typing available for a later analysis, so co-occurrence within that cohort was assessed over all 120 or so repertoires. Most TCR sequences were observed very rarely across donors, whereas some public TCRs were present in many individuals. In vitro tests confirmed that a few of the cytomegalovirus-associated TCR beta chains recognize cytomegalovirus antigens. The authors suggested that the approach could potentially be extended to other disease states and immunological phenotypes. The classifier was reported to diagnose cytomegalovirus status with high specificity and sensitivity in both the original cohort and the validation cohort. A total of around 150 TCR beta chains were listed by the study as associated with cytomegalovirus. In a later analysis, TCRs clustered in the first cohort were found to also tend to co-occur in the roughly 130 validation repertoires, with approximately 95% of cluster scores above 0.

The donors were included in the validation cohort of some 120 subjects, a group kept apart from the roughly 690-subject first cohort. Receptor amplification or capture employed the immunoSEQ multiplex PCR assay. The source study handled its data this way. To diagnose cytomegalovirus status from the catalog of TCR beta chain sequences, a statistical classification framework was built. Imported from immuneACCESS, the table was reduced by TCRdb to in-frame sequences with V and J called. These copies leave out some clones; in studies compared against another copy, an unresolved V gene accounts for under half, and the cause of the remainder is not known. V, J and clone size are taken as reported in that table, and D and trimming were inferred from the DNA itself. The sample data list 89,000 or so clones, and around 93% of these were observed just once. Clones ranked in the top ten supply around 1.1% of the sample.

The sequencing input was PBMCs. This TCR was sampled from a woman aged 25 to 45 in good health and CMV-seropositive.

The CDR3 in this case is CASSARTGMNTEAFF. The DNA is as follows: TGTGCCAGCAGCGCTAGGACAGGGATGAACACTGAAGCTTTCTTT. The chain was built from TRBV7-8 and TRBJ1-1; TRBD1 fits 8 bases in the junction. The CDR3 holds 15 amino acids from the cysteine to the phenylalanine. Here the CDR3 DNA is all that survives: 45 bases in frame from base 1. According to the germline V gene, CDR1 reads SGHVS and CDR2 reads FQNEAQ. Compared with germline, V lacks 5 bases and J lacks 0 bases; bases without a gene match: 5.